The 19 T cell receptor beta chains in this list originate from one sample, sequenced in a study of blood T cell repertoires in COVID-19. This table comes from immunoSEQ multiplex PCR, and its TCRdb copy is limited to in-frame clones, with some not included. This sample yields about 210,000 clones, of which around 90% are seen a single time; 1.5% belongs to the top ten. Sequenced: peripheral blood. The receptors were sampled from a man between 18 and 29 years old with active or convalescent COVID-19.

The V gene is TRBV7-9, the J gene TRBJ2-5, with D uncertain. Germline CDR1 is SEHNR and CDR2 is FQNEAQ (reference sequence). The CDR3 sequence is 17 residues long. V was clipped by 0 bases and J by 5 bases, with 19 bases between them. The CDR3 DNA sequence: TGTGCCAGCAGCTTAGCGGAGTTCTCTCCCCTTCGTGAGACCCAGTACTTC. This codes for CASSLAEFSPLRETQYF.

V usage is TRBV11-2 and J usage is TRBJ2-2; the match to TRBD1 covers 7 bases. The CDR3 sequence is 16 residues long. J lost 6 bases, V lost 0 bases, and 7 bases had no gene match. Germline V gene lookup returns CDR1 SGHAT and CDR2 FQNNGV. The CDR3, as DNA: TGTGCCAGCAGCTTAGATGTACAGGGGATAGCCGGGGAGCTGTTTTTT. It translates to CASSLDVQGIAGELFF.

This clone was detected a few times. The CDR3 sequence: CASSPHPTGGDYEQYF. Written as DNA, the CDR3 is TGTGCCAGCAGCCCGCACCCGACAGGGGGCGACTACGAGCAGTACTTC. The chain is built from TRBV7-3 and TRBJ2-7; 10 bases match TRBD1. V lost 5 bases and J lost 3; bases outside the gene matches: 10. The germline V gene has CDR1 SGHTA and CDR2 FQGTGA. The CDR3 has 16 residues.

This chain uses TRBV20-1 with TRBJ1-3; a possible D gene is TRBD1 (6 bases). V lost 6 bases and J lost 5, with 17 bases in between. The CDR3 has 14 residues. CDR1 is DFQATT and CDR2 is SNEGSKA in the germline V gene (reference sequence). The DNA of the CDR3 is TGCAGTGCCAGTCAAGGGGGTGGAAGAAACACCATATATTTT. Translated, it gives CSASQGGGRNTIYF.

The chain carries TRBV9 and TRBJ1-1; 7 bases fit TRBD1. The CDR3 is made up of 15 amino acids. Germline V gene sequence: CDR1 SGDLS, CDR2 YYNGEE. V was pared by 1 base and J by 4 bases, with 7 bases of the junction left unmatched. Here the CDR3 DNA reads TGTGCCAGCAGCGTACCGACAGGGCTTGGCACTGAAGCTTTCTTT. The encoded protein is CASSVPTGLGTEAFF.

The rearrangement links TRBV7-9 to TRBJ2-1; D gene unclear. Germline CDR1 SEHNR, CDR2 FQNEAQ (reference sequence). Trimming stripped 2 bases from V and 6 bases from J, with 8 bases between. This CDR3 is built from 13 residues. For the CDR3, the DNA is TGTGCCAGCAGCTTACTAGTGGGCAATGAGCAGTTCTTC. This gives the protein CASSLLVGNEQFF.

V and J are TRBV19 and TRBJ1-3; D is uncertain. The CDR3 is 13 amino acids. Germline values: CDR1 LNHDA, CDR2 SQIVND (reference sequence). V dropped 8 bases and J dropped 4 bases, with 12 bases sitting between them. The DNA for the CDR3 is TGTGCCAGTGAGGAGGCCCCGGGAAACACCATATATTTT. Its translation: CASEEAPGNTIYF.

V is TRBV6-5 and J is TRBJ2-3, with D maybe TRBD2 (5 bases). Trimming cost V 8 bases and J 4 bases, with 10 bases left between them. The CDR3 sequence is 12 residues long. Germline CDR1 and CDR2: MNHEY and SVGAGI. The CDR3 reads CASGPSPDTQYF. Here the CDR3 DNA reads TGTGCCAGCGGTCCTAGCCCAGATACGCAGTATTTT.

This chain joins TRBV10-2 and TRBJ1-5; 8 bases align to TRBD1. The V gene end was trimmed by 7 bases and the J gene end by 6 bases; junction bases not matched to a gene: 5. The CDR3 spans 13 residues. Germline CDR1 is WSHSY and CDR2 is SAAADI. CDR3 bases: TGCGCCAGCACTATGGACAGGGTTCAGCCCCAGCATTTT. Amino acid sequence: CASTMDRVQPQHF.

The J gene is TRBJ1-2, the V gene TRBV27, with TRBD1 matching over 9 bases. The CDR3 totals 16 residues. V lost 4 bases to trimming and J lost 4 bases; unmatched junction nucleotides: 10. Germline assignment: CDR1 MNHEY and CDR2 SMNVEV (reference sequence). The CDR3: CASSSGRDRALYGYTF. As DNA, the CDR3 is TGTGCCAGCAGTTCAGGGAGGGACAGGGCCCTCTATGGCTACACCTTC.

The J gene is TRBJ1-5, the V gene TRBV6-5, with a weak D call TRBD1 (6 bases). CDR1 is MNHEY and CDR2 is SVGAGI in the germline V gene. V dropped 2 bases and J dropped 4 bases, with 9 bases sitting between them. The CDR3 contains 14 residues. The CDR3 is CASSYAGVNQPQHF. The CDR3 coding sequence is TGTGCCAGCAGTTACGCAGGGGTGAATCAGCCCCAGCATTTT.

The chain employs TRBV14 and TRBJ1-2; no reliable D call. The V end lost 1 base, the J end lost 6 bases, and 12 bases lay between the germline ends. The V gene's germline CDR1 is SGHDN and CDR2 FVKESK. There are 14 residues in the CDR3. CDR3 loop: CASSQAWTGDGYTF. The CDR3 nucleotides read TGTGCCAGCAGCCAAGCCTGGACCGGGGATGGCTACACCTTC.

This clone was picked up one time. The rearrangement joins TRBV5-8 to TRBJ1-5; D might be TRBD1 (6 bases). Germline V gene sequence: CDR1 SGHTS, CDR2 YDEGEE. The V end was cut by 6 bases, the J end by 1 base, with 17 bases between. CDR3 length equals 16 residues. CDR3 sequence: CASIYEGGLSNQPQHF. The CDR3 nucleotides read TGTGCCAGCATCTACGAGGGGGGGCTAAGCAATCAGCCCCAGCATTTT.

This chain connects TRBV2 to TRBJ2-3; the D gene is possibly TRBD2 (6 bases). The CDR3 contains 13 residues. Germline CDR1 and CDR2: SNHLY and FYNNEI. Trimming pared 7 bases from V and 2 bases from J, leaving 10 bases between. CDR3 bases: TGTGCCAGCATTAGCGGTCCCACAGATACGCAGTATTTT. This sequence encodes CASISGPTDTQYF.

This clone came up once. V gene TRBV6-6 combines with J gene TRBJ2-1; 12 bases are a match to TRBD1. Trimming cost V 5 bases and J 1 base; bases outside gene matches: 9. The germline CDR1 and CDR2 sequences are MNHNY and SVGAGI (reference sequence). The CDR3 spans 18 residues. The CDR3 nucleotides read TGTGCCAGCAGTCCGCGGGACAGGGGGCCAATTTCCTACAATGAGCAGTTCTTC. Translation: CASSPRDRGPISYNEQFF.

V is TRBV7-8 and J is TRBJ1-2; D might be TRBD1 (6 bases). This CDR3 is built from 17 residues. CDR1 and CDR2 from the germline V gene are SGHVS and FQNEAQ. V was clipped by 5 bases and J by 5 bases, with 24 bases between them. The CDR3 sequence: CASSPYRDQRGTYGYTF. DNA of the CDR3: TGTGCCAGCAGCCCGTACAGGGACCAGAGGGGAACATATGGCTACACCTTC.

V usage is TRBV4-2 and J usage is TRBJ2-7; 7 bases line up with TRBD2. With 1 base clipped from V and 2 bases from J, the junction kept 8 bases outside the gene matches. Germline-derived CDR1 and CDR2 are LGHNA and YNFKEQ. The CDR3 contains 16 residues. The CDR3, as DNA: TGTGCCAGCAGCCAAGGTCGGGCGGGAGCGGCCTACGAGCAGTACTTC. It specifies CASSQGRAGAAYEQYF.

This clone was found once. V usage is TRBV6-2 or TRBV6-3 and J usage is TRBJ2-1; 10 positions match TRBD2. V was clipped by 2 bases and J by 10 bases; unmatched bases: 17. CDR1 is MNHEY and CDR2 is SVGEGT in the germline V gene. CDR3 length: 18 residues. This CDR3 is CASSYAPLLAGEGGEQFF. DNA for the CDR3: TGTGCCAGCAGTTACGCCCCTCTTCTAGCGGGAGAGGGCGGGGAGCAGTTCTTC.

This rearrangement joins TRBV28 to TRBJ2-1, with a possible D match to TRBD2 (6 bases). Trimming cost V 9 bases and J 0 bases, with 9 bases left between them. CDR1 and CDR2 from the germline V gene are MDHEN and SYDVKM. The CDR3 has 13 residues. The CDR3 loop reads CASAGSSYNEQFF. CDR3 in DNA: TGTGCCAGTGCGGGAAGCTCCTACAATGAGCAGTTCTTC. The whole variable domain, remainder taken from reference TRBV28 and TRBJ2-1, is DVKVTQSSRYLVKRTGEKVFLECVQDMDHENMFWYRQDPGLGLRLIYFSYDVKMKEKGDIPEGYSVSREKKERFSLILESASTNQTSMYLCASAGSSYNEQFFGPGTRLTVL.